These 19 T cell receptor beta chains came from one sample sequenced in a study of T cell repertoires in cytomegalovirus infection (dated by TCRdb to the late 2010s). Interpreted using the paper, the treatment or condition label stands for: in vitro stimulation with specific CMV peptide epitopes to enrich CMV-specific T cells. TCRdb names Illumina HiSeq 1500 as the instrument used. TCRdb trimmed the raw reads at Q25, called clones with MiXCR and kept productive beta chains. Each CDR3 protein gets just one entry, which takes the most common genes and DNA from the rows behind it. For this sample the table gives roughly 700,000 distinct CDR3 sequences, of which around 35% were detected only once. Of the sample, about 20% is held by the ten largest clones. Antigen specificity for these receptors is unknown. The material was cultured PBMCs, obtained from culture after CMV antigen stimulation. All receptors come from a human donor in good health (CMV status not recorded). Some clones in this sample may be carry-over from other donors' samples.

In its sample, this clonotype was seen a few times. This chain connects TRBV20-1 to TRBJ2-5, with 11 nucleotides matching TRBD2. The ends lost 6 bases at V and 1 base at J; junction bases unmatched: 7. The germline CDR1 and CDR2 sequences are DFQATT and SNEGSKA (reference sequence). The CDR3 is 15 residues long. The CDR3 bases are TGCAGTGCAGACCCCGGGACTAGCGGCCAAGAGACCCAGTACTTC. It translates to CSADPGTSGQETQYF.

With regard to this clonotype: With a much larger clone just one base away, this may be a read error. This chain joins TRBV19 and TRBJ1-5, with 8 positions matching TRBD1. Looked up from germline, CDR1 is LNHDA and CDR2 is SQIVND (reference sequence). V gave up 3 bases and J gave up 5 bases; unmatched junction bases: 0. The CDR3 spans 13 residues. CDR3 sequence: CASSMDRDQPQHF. CDR3 coding DNA: TGTGCCAGTAGTATGGACAGGGATCAGCCCCAGCATTTT.

This sequence joins TRBV7-6 and TRBJ2-7; D ambiguous. The V end lost 5 bases, the J end lost 1 base, and 12 bases lay between the germline ends. The CDR3 sequence is 14 residues long. CDR1 and CDR2 from the germline V gene are SGHVS and FNYEAQ. The CDR3 loop is CASSNTFRSYEQYF. CDR3 nucleotides: TGTGCCAGCAGCAATACGTTTAGGTCCTACGAGCAGTACTTC.

In nucleotides, the CDR3 is TGCGCCAGCAGCCAAGTCCCCCAACTCGGACTAGCGGGATCGTGGTACAATGAGCAGTTCTTC. Its translation is CASSQVPQLGLAGSWYNEQFF. The chain links TRBV4-1 to TRBJ2-1; 12 bases map to TRBD2. The germline V gene encodes CDR1 MGHRA and CDR2 YSYEKL. The V segment lost 1 base and the J segment 4 bases; nucleotides outside the gene matches: 17. There are 21 residues in the CDR3.

The chain is built from TRBV4-1 and TRBJ1-2; D is uncertain. V was pared by 0 bases and J by 2 bases, with 10 bases between. Germline assignment: CDR1 MGHRA and CDR2 YSYEKL. The CDR3 extends over 15 amino acids. The CDR3 sequence is CASSQEGRINYGYTF. The CDR3 coding sequence is TGCGCCAGCAGCCAAGAAGGGCGGATAAACTATGGCTACACCTTC.

This clonotype was seen ten or more times. The J gene is TRBJ2-1, the V gene TRBV7-8; TRBD2 matches 10 bases. Trimming took 5 bases from V and 6 from J; bases not matched to a gene: 10. The V gene's germline CDR1 is SGHVS and CDR2 FQNEAQ. The CDR3 sequence is 16 residues long. CDR3 DNA sequence: TGTGCCAGCAGCACACTGGGGACTAGCGCGGCCAATGAGCAGTTCTTC. Translated: CASSTLGTSAANEQFF.

J is TRBJ1-2 and V is TRBV6-2 or TRBV6-3; tentatively, D is TRBD1 (5 bases). V was pared by 6 bases and J by 0 bases, with 14 bases between. The germline V gene has CDR1 MNHEY and CDR2 SVGEGT. CDR3 size: 15 residues. CDR3 in amino acids: CASRTTGASNYGYTF. Here the CDR3 DNA reads TGTGCCAGCAGGACAACAGGAGCTTCTAACTATGGCTACACCTTC.

The chain couples TRBV4-1 to TRBJ1-3; TRBD1 aligns across 9 bases. The CDR3 contains 17 residues. Trimming at V came to 4 bases and at J to 2 bases, leaving 9 bases not matched to a gene. CDR1 and CDR2 from the germline V gene are MGHRA and YSYEKL. CDR3 protein: CASSPWGTGLPGNTIYF. CDR3 DNA sequence: TGCGCCAGCAGCCCCTGGGGGACAGGGCTGCCTGGAAACACCATATATTTT.

This chain uses TRBV7-8 with TRBJ2-5, with 12 bases aligning to TRBD1. Trimming at V came to 4 bases and at J to 4 bases, leaving 10 bases not matched to a gene. The CDR3 has 17 amino acids. Germline loops: CDR1 SGHVS, CDR2 FQNEAQ. CDR3 nucleotide sequence: TGTGCCAGCAGCTCTCCCGGGACAGGGGGCAGGGGAGAGACCCAGTACTTC. Protein sequence: CASSSPGTGGRGETQYF.

This clonotype came up a few times. This chain uses TRBV7-8 with TRBJ2-2, with D possibly matching TRBD2 (5 bases). V was clipped by 6 bases and J by 4 bases, with 15 bases between them. The CDR3 covers 15 residues. Germline V gene lookup returns CDR1 SGHVS and CDR2 FQNEAQ. CDR3 sequence: CASRLRGHGTGELFF. Written as DNA, the CDR3 is TGTGCCAGCAGACTACGGGGTCACGGCACCGGGGAGCTGTTTTTT.

This clonotype was counted only a few times. The gene calls are TRBV10-3 and TRBJ2-1; no firm D call. The length of the CDR3 is 13 residues. Germline CDR1 and CDR2: ENHRY and SYGVKD. V was trimmed by 4 bases and J by 10 bases, leaving 14 bases between them. The CDR3 region is CAISVIVGDEQFF. The CDR3 DNA follows: TGTGCCATCAGTGTTATCGTCGGAGACGAGCAGTTCTTC.

The genes are TRBV7-9 and TRBJ1-1; D call uncertain. The length of the CDR3 is 15 residues. Germline CDR1 is SEHNR and CDR2 is FQNEAQ (reference sequence). With 5 bases removed from V and 0 bases from J, the gap between germline ends came to 13 bases. CDR3 protein: CASSLRITLNTEAFF. CDR3 sequence (DNA): TGTGCCAGCAGCCTACGAATAACACTGAACACTGAAGCTTTCTTT.

The chain carries TRBV27 and TRBJ1-5, with unresolved D. The germline V gene has CDR1 MNHEY and CDR2 SMNVEV (reference sequence). Trimming took 0 bases from V and 3 from J, leaving 6 bases between them. The CDR3 totals 14 residues. The CDR3, as DNA: TGTGCCAGCAGTTTATCAACCCCCAATCAGCCCCAGCATTTT. Translating gives CASSLSTPNQPQHF.

The chain joins TRBV12-3 or TRBV12-4 to TRBJ2-5, with TRBD2 matching 10 bases. The CDR3 is made up of 17 amino acids. The J segment lost 5 bases and the V segment lost 3 bases, leaving 12 bases of the junction unmatched. The CDR3, as DNA: TGTGCCAGCAGTTTTACCCTAGCGGGAGAGAAGGATGAGACCCAGTACTTC. It translates to CASSFTLAGEKDETQYF.

This clonotype was detected a few times. The genes are TRBV15 and TRBJ1-6; the D is unclear. The CDR3 totals 16 residues. The V and J ends lost 1 base and 7 bases respectively, with 14 bases between them. Germline V gene lookup returns CDR1 LNHNV and CDR2 YYDKDF (reference sequence). The CDR3 here is CATSRGGYGENSPLHF. In DNA, the CDR3 is TGTGCCACCAGCAGAGGAGGTTATGGGGAGAATTCACCCCTCCACTTT.

The chain uses TRBV5-4 and TRBJ2-1; 11 bases are shared with TRBD2. The CDR3 totals 16 residues. Trimming cost V 4 bases and J 8 bases; bases outside gene matches: 11. CDR1 and CDR2 (germline): SGHNT, YYREEE (reference sequence). The CDR3 region is CASSPNSGGAPDEQFF. The CDR3 coding sequence is TGTGCCAGCAGCCCGAATAGCGGGGGGGCCCCCGATGAGCAGTTCTTC.

This clonotype was seen a handful of times. V is TRBV7-2 and J is TRBJ2-5, with unresolved D. Germline-derived CDR1 and CDR2 are SGHTA and FQGNSA. The CDR3 is made up of 16 amino acids. V gave up 4 bases and J gave up 5 bases, with 20 bases separating them. The CDR3 loop is CASSSLPLERGETQYF. The DNA of the CDR3 is TGTGCCAGCAGCTCTTTACCCCTAGAGCGTGGGGAGACCCAGTACTTC.

This chain uses TRBV7-9 with TRBJ1-2, with 7 bases matching TRBD1. V dropped 3 bases and J dropped 6; count of bases not matched to a gene: 7. Germline V CDR1 and CDR2: SEHNR, FQNEAQ (reference sequence). CDR3 length: 14 amino acids. The CDR3 region is CASSLQGVDDGYTF. Here the CDR3 DNA reads TGTGCCAGCAGCTTGCAGGGGGTAGACGATGGCTACACCTTC.

The table lists this clonotype with a few counts. The chain combines TRBV10-3 with TRBJ2-1, with 8 bases lining up with TRBD1. CDR1 and CDR2 (germline): ENHRY, SYGVKD. The CDR3 contains 14 residues. J was trimmed by 6 bases and V by 4 bases; bases with no gene match: 5. CDR3 loop: CAISGTGIGNEQFF. In DNA form, the CDR3 reads TGTGCCATCAGTGGGACAGGGATCGGCAATGAGCAGTTCTTC.